This paragraph reports one T cell receptor beta chain. Its antigen is still unknown. Looked up from germline, CDR1 is MDHEN and CDR2 is SYDVKM. The CDR3 has 14 residues. Trimming cost V 10 bases and J 0 bases; bases outside gene matches: 5. The assay was immunoSEQ multiplex PCR, and TCRdb's table has in-frame clones only and misses some. The table shows about 2.3 million clones, with 85% to 95% occurring only once. The data belong to a study of shared clonotypes between healthy human individuals. Study-level results: Against clonotypes common to all four donors, non-shared ones had lower generation probabilities.

This sequence originates from a man younger than 30 in good health. Some clones in this sample may be carry-over from other donors' samples. Material: naive CD4+ T cells from PBMCs. Subset indicated: CD45RA+ positively selected. The chain uses TRBV28 and TRBJ1-3, with 8 bases that match TRBD1. CDR3 in DNA: TGTGCCACCGGGACAGGTAACTCTGGAAACACCATATATTTT. This sequence encodes CATGTGNSGNTIYF. Full variable domain (rest looked up from reference TRBV28 and TRBJ1-3): DVKVTQSSRYLVKRTGEKVFLECVQDMDHENMFWYRQDPGLGLRLIYFSYDVKMKEKGDIPEGYSVSREKKERFSLILESASTNQTSMYLCATGTGNSGNTIYFGEGSWLTVV.